This is a list of T cell receptor beta chains from one sample in a study of blood T cells in healthy people across ages. Using its own MiXCR run on the 5' RACE reads, TCRdb lists one record per CDR3 protein. The sample has about 670,000 distinct CDR3 sequences; 40% to 45% are singletons. Material for sequencing was blood. These receptors came from a man older than 75 in good health. Both conserved end residues are part of each CDR3. Each record gives: V gene, clone size, D gene, J gene, CDR3 protein, CDR3 DNA. A D gene is named only where the DNA matches it firmly. A clone size is listed for some rows: how often the clone was seen (once, few, many), or a class if it is expanded.

>TRBV11-2|few|TRBD1|TRBJ2-5
CASSRQGRTQETQYF
TGTGCCAGCAGCCGACAGGGACGGACCCAAGAGACCCAGTACTTC
>TRBV4-3|once|TRBD1|TRBJ1-4
CASSQTPGQGTEKLFF
TGCGCCAGCAGCCAGACCCCGGGACAGGGGACTGAAAAACTGTTTTTT
>TRBV9|once|NA|TRBJ2-1
CASSVGGTSSYNEQFF
TGTGCCAGCAGCGTAGGTGGCACCAGCTCCTACAATGAGCAGTTCTTC
>TRBV7-2|NA|NA|TRBJ1-2
CASSLANRNYGYTF
TGTGCCAGCAGCTTAGCGAACAGAAACTATGGCTACACCTTC
>TRBV24-1|NA|TRBD2|TRBJ2-3
CATSDPSASGSLFTQYF
TGTGCCACCAGTGACCCAAGCGCTAGCGGGAGTCTCTTTACGCAGTATTTT
>TRBV5-1|once|TRBD2|TRBJ2-5
CASSSGTSGRASHEQYF
TGCGCCAGCAGCTCCGGGACTAGCGGGAGGGCCAGTCATGAGCAGTACTTC
>TRBV20-1|NA|TRBD2|TRBJ2-4
CSARYRTSTSNIAKNTQYF
TGCAGTGCTAGATACCGAACGTCGACTAGCAACATAGCCAAAAACACTCAGTACTTC
>TRBV4-3|few|TRBD1|TRBJ2-4
CASSHLGQGAVRNIQYF
TGCGCCAGCAGCCACCTGGGACAGGGGGCTGTTCGGAACATTCAGTACTTC
>TRBV27|NA|NA|TRBJ2-7
CASSSSALAQYF
TGTGCCAGCAGCTCTAGCGCGTTGGCGCAGTACTTC
>TRBV6-5|once|TRBD2|TRBJ2-2
CASLTVAGGAGELFF
TGTGCCAGCCTTACCGTAGCGGGGGGAGCCGGGGAGCTGTTTTTT
>TRBV9|few|NA|TRBJ2-7
CASSVEETPRYEQYF
TGTGCCAGCAGCGTAGAGGAGACACCACGCTACGAGCAGTACTTC
>TRBV6-1|NA|TRBD2|TRBJ2-5
CASSYITSGRGETQYF
TGTGCCAGCAGTTACATAACTAGCGGGAGGGGAGAGACCCAGTACTTC
>TRBV27|NA|TRBD2|TRBJ2-5
CASSLSGERETQYF
TGTGCCAGCAGTTTAAGCGGGGAGCGAGAGACCCAGTACTTC
>TRBV6-6|NA|NA|TRBJ2-5
CASSFMGGRGMFDEQYF
TGTGCCAGCAGTTTTATGGGCGGAAGGGGTATGTTTGATGAGCAGTACTTC
>TRBV6-5|NA|TRBD2|TRBJ2-1
CASSYSMLAGVGGEQFF
TGTGCCAGCAGTTACTCGATGCTAGCGGGAGTCGGTGGTGAGCAGTTCTTC
>TRBV10-3|NA|TRBD1|TRBJ1-3
CAISDVQGAAGNTIYF
TGTGCCATCAGTGATGTACAGGGGGCGGCTGGAAACACCATATATTTT
>TRBV12-5|NA|NA|TRBJ2-5
CASTLAWGRQETQYF
TGTGCTAGTACCCTCGCTTGGGGGCGGCAAGAGACCCAGTACTTC
>TRBV28|few|NA|TRBJ1-2
CASSATIQNYGYTF
TGTGCCAGCAGCGCTACGATCCAGAACTATGGCTACACCTTC
>TRBV18|many|TRBD1|TRBJ1-2
CASSPIQGQDTNYGYTF
TGTGCCAGCTCACCAATCCAGGGACAGGATACTAACTATGGCTACACCTTC
>TRBV4-2|few|TRBD2|TRBJ2-2
CASSQGLAGAPGELFF
TGTGCCAGCAGCCAAGGACTAGCGGGGGCCCCCGGGGAGCTGTTTTTT
>TRBV6-5|NA|TRBD1|TRBJ2-3
CAGSYGTGSVDTQYF
TGTGCCGGCAGTTACGGGACAGGGTCAGTAGATACGCAGTATTTT
>TRBV12-3/TRBV12-4|NA|NA|TRBJ1-2
CASRPGQHYGYTF
TGTGCCAGCAGGCCTGGACAGCACTATGGCTACACCTTC
>TRBV5-5|NA|TRBD1|TRBJ2-3
CASSWGTGTGVGGTQYF
TGTGCCAGCAGCTGGGGAACCGGGACAGGGGTCGGAGGTACGCAGTATTTT
>TRBV7-9|few|NA|TRBJ2-5
CASSLGAGLETQYF
TGTGCCAGCAGCTTAGGGGCAGGTCTAGAGACCCAGTACTTC